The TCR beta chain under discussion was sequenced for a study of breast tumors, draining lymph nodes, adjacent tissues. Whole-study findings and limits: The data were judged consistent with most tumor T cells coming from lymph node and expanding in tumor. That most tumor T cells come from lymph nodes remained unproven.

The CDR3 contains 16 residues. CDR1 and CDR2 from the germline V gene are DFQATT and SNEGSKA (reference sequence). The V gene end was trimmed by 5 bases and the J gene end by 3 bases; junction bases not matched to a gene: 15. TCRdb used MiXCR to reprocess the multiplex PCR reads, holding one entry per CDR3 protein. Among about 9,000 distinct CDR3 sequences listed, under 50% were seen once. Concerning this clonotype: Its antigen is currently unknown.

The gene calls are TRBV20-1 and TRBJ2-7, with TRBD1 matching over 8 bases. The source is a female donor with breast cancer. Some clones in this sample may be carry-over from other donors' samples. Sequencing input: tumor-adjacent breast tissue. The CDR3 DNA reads TGCAGTGCTTCCCGCTCGACAGGGGAGGTTCTCTACGAGCAGTACTTC. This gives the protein CSASRSTGEVLYEQYF.